This T cell receptor beta chain originates from a study of T cell changes during pregnancy in multiple sclerosis. Data came from immunoSEQ multiplex PCR; TCRdb stores just in-frame clones and leaves some out. The repertoire holds tens of thousands of clones, with roughly 93% as singletons. With V trimmed by 2 bases and J by 6 bases, 5 bases remained unmatched. In germline, CDR1 is LGHNA, CDR2 YNFKEQ. The CDR3 covers 14 residues. The input for sequencing was peripheral blood, taken after pregnancy. This chain joins TRBV4-2 and TRBJ2-7; 9 nucleotides line up with TRBD2. This receptor was taken from a female donor with multiple sclerosis, enrolled in a pregnancy study. CDR3 coding DNA: TGTGCCAGCAGCCAAACAGCGGGAGGCAGCGAGCAGTACTTC. Its protein is CASSQTAGGSEQYF.